Following are 25 T cell receptor beta chains from one sample sequenced in a study of blood T cell repertoires in COVID-19. Profiling relied on immunoSEQ multiplex PCR, and the TCRdb table lists in-frame clones only, not all of them. The data show around 300,000 clones, more than 70% seen once. Sequencing was carried out using PBMCs or T cells enriched from blood (not recorded which). The receptors originated from a woman in her twenties or thirties who had recovered from COVID-19.

This chain connects TRBV5-6 to TRBJ2-3, with a tentative D call TRBD2 (7 bases). The CDR3 is 15 residues long. Trimming removed 2 bases at V and 2 bases at J, with 12 bases between. Germline CDR1 is SGHDT and CDR2 is YYEEEE. CDR3 sequence: CASSLGGGPTDTQYF. Written as DNA, the CDR3 is TGTGCCAGCAGCTTAGGCGGGGGCCCCACAGATACGCAGTATTTT.

The chain joins TRBV7-2 to TRBJ2-2, with TRBD1 identical over 8 bases. V dropped 4 bases and J dropped 5; count of bases not matched to a gene: 3. The germline gives CDR1 SGHTA, CDR2 FQGNSA. The CDR3 runs 14 residues. CDR3: CASSSTGGTGELFF. The CDR3 DNA reads as TGTGCCAGCAGCTCAACAGGGGGAACCGGGGAGCTGTTTTTT.

This rearrangement joins TRBV18 to TRBJ2-1; the match to TRBD1 covers 9 bases. The CDR3 sequence is 17 residues long. Germline lookup yields CDR1 KGHSH and CDR2 LQKENI. The ends lost 3 bases at V and 12 bases at J; junction bases unmatched: 18. The CDR3 DNA reads TGTGCCAGCTCACCGACTCTAGGGACAGGGCCGGCACAAGGGCAGTTCTTC. It yields the protein CASSPTLGTGPAQGQFF.

The J gene is TRBJ1-1, the V gene TRBV11-3, with a possible D match to TRBD1 (5 bases). Trimming stripped 5 bases from V and 10 bases from J, with 14 bases between. CDR1 and CDR2 (germline): SGHNT, YENEEA. This CDR3 has 12 amino acids. The CDR3 nucleotides are TGTGCCAGCAGCCTGGGGGGAGGCGGAGCTTTCTTT. Amino acid sequence: CASSLGGGGAFF.

The V and J genes are TRBV18 and TRBJ1-1; perhaps TRBD1 as D (6 bases). CDR3 length: 14 residues. The germline V gene encodes CDR1 KGHSH and CDR2 LQKENI. V lost 6 bases, J lost 5 bases, and 16 bases lay in between. CDR3 sequence (DNA): TGTGCCAGCTCCCCAGGCCGACAGGAAACTGAAGCTTTCTTT. Residues: CASSPGRQETEAFF. Full variable domain (outside the CDR3, taken from reference TRBV18 and TRBJ1-1): NAGVMQNPRHLVRRRGQEARLRCSPMKGHSHVYWYRQLPEEGLKFMVYLQKENIIDESGMPKERFSAEFPKEGPSILRIQQVVRGDSAAYFCASSPGRQETEAFFGQGTRLTVV.

The chain is built from TRBV2 and TRBJ2-7; tentative D call: TRBD1 (6 bases). CDR3 size: 15 residues. Trimming left V 1 base short and J 0 bases short, with 10 bases between. In germline, CDR1 is SNHLY, CDR2 FYNNEI. The CDR3: CASSEGLGASYEQYF. CDR3 DNA sequence: TGTGCCAGCAGTGAAGGGTTGGGGGCCTCCTACGAGCAGTACTTC.

With regard to this clone: Different DNA sequences within this sample yield the same CDR3. The chain has TRBV27 and TRBJ1-2, with D maybe TRBD1 (5 bases). The V gene lost 2 bases and the J gene lost 2 bases, with 9 bases spanning the gap. This CDR3 is built from 14 residues. Germline CDR1 MNHEY, CDR2 SMNVEV (reference sequence). The CDR3 sequence: CASSLQGANYGYTF. CDR3 nucleotide sequence: TGTGCCAGCAGTTTACAAGGGGCAAACTATGGCTACACCTTC.

The chain carries TRBV30 and TRBJ1-2; the D gene is possibly TRBD1 (6 bases). This CDR3 contains 16 residues. Trimming stripped 5 bases from V and 5 bases from J, with 24 bases between. Germline lookup yields CDR1 GTSNPN and CDR2 SVGIG (reference sequence). CDR3 nucleotide sequence: TGTGCCTGGGAAGGACAGACGACAAAACGGCATTATGGCTACACCTTC. It translates to CAWEGQTTKRHYGYTF.

This sequence joins TRBV7-9 and TRBJ2-7; 9 nucleotides line up with TRBD2. Looked up from germline, CDR1 is SEHNR and CDR2 is FQNEAQ (reference sequence). The ends lost 5 bases at V and 0 bases at J; junction bases unmatched: 20. The CDR3 is 20 amino acids. Here the CDR3 reads CASSIFMDGTSLPSSYEQYF. CDR3 sequence (DNA): TGTGCCAGCAGCATCTTCATGGACGGGACTAGCCTCCCTAGCTCCTACGAGCAGTACTTC.

In nucleotides, the CDR3 is TGTGCCAGTAGTATGCAGGGGGCCTACTATGGCTACACCTTC. Protein product: CASSMQGAYYGYTF. J is TRBJ1-2 and V is TRBV19, with 8 bases aligning to TRBD1. V dropped 3 bases and J dropped 3; count of bases not matched to a gene: 3. The CDR3 spans 14 residues. In germline, CDR1 is LNHDA, CDR2 SQIVND (reference sequence).

The chain is built from TRBV7-9 and TRBJ1-5; weak D call: TRBD1 (6 bases). V dropped 8 bases and J dropped 5 bases, with 10 bases sitting between them. From germline, CDR1 is SEHNR and CDR2 FQNEAQ (reference sequence). This CDR3 has 12 amino acids. The CDR3 DNA sequence: TGTGCCAGCGGGGACATTGATCAGCCCCAGCATTTT. This translates into CASGDIDQPQHF.

CDR3 amino acids: CASSLEPGTTNEKLFF. CDR3 in DNA: TGTGCCAGCAGCTTGGAACCGGGGACAACTAATGAAAAACTGTTTTTT. V is TRBV5-5 and J is TRBJ1-4; D not resolved. The CDR3 has 16 amino acids. Germline CDR1 reads SGHKS; CDR2 reads YYEKEE (reference sequence). The V end was cut by 0 bases, the J end by 0 bases, with 9 bases between.

The V and J genes are TRBV5-6 and TRBJ1-2, with no clear D. The CDR3 has 12 amino acids. Germline CDR1 and CDR2: SGHDT and YYEEEE. Between the trimmed V and J ends, which lost 4 bases and 0 bases, there was a span of 4 bases. CDR3 DNA: TGTGCCAGCAGCCAGACTAACTATGGCTACACCTTC. It specifies CASSQTNYGYTF.

The rearrangement links TRBV2 to TRBJ1-2, with D tentatively TRBD1 (5 bases). CDR3 length: 13 residues. Trimming removed 8 bases at V and 9 bases at J, with 19 bases between. Per germline, CDR1 SNHLY and CDR2 FYNNEI. The CDR3 DNA sequence: TGTGCCAGCGGCGACGGGGGAGGATTGCGCTACACCTTC. Translation gives CASGDGGGLRYTF. Based on the CDR3 plus reference TRBV2 and TRBJ1-2, the full variable domain is EPEVTQTPSHQVTQMGQEVILRCVPISNHLYFYWYRQILGQKVEFLVSFYNNEISEKSEIFDDQFSVERPDGSNFTLKIRSTKLEDSAMYFCASGDGGGLRYTFGSGTRLTVV.

The V call is TRBV10-3, the J call TRBJ1-2; D not resolved. V lost 2 bases and J 2 bases, leaving 12 bases between the germline ends. CDR1 and CDR2 (germline): ENHRY, SYGVKD. The length of the CDR3 is 15 residues. The CDR3 spells CAISEPLRGNYGYTF. The CDR3 DNA sequence: TGTGCCATCAGTGAGCCCCTGAGAGGGAACTATGGCTACACCTTC.

The rearrangement joins TRBV12-3 or TRBV12-4 to TRBJ1-1; D is unclear. Trimming stripped 7 bases from V and 7 bases from J, with 16 bases between. The CDR3 has 13 amino acids. CDR3 sequence (DNA): TGTGCCAGCACCCCGACGGAGGTTGGTGAAGCTTTCTTT. Protein product: CASTPTEVGEAFF.

This rearrangement joins TRBV5-1 to TRBJ1-2; D remains unclear. Germline CDR1 SGHRS, CDR2 YFSETQ. Trimming pared 0 bases from V and 7 bases from J, leaving 19 bases between. The CDR3 is 16 amino acids. The CDR3 DNA reads TGCGCCAGCAGCTTGGCAGGTGGTCAGGTCCAGCCTGGCTACACCTTC. The encoded protein is CASSLAGGQVQPGYTF.

The chain employs TRBV7-2 and TRBJ2-5; perhaps TRBD1 as D (6 bases). Trimming pared 3 bases from V and 2 bases from J, leaving 13 bases between. The CDR3 extends over 15 amino acids. Germline V gene data show CDR1 as SGHTA and CDR2 as FQGNSA. CDR3 amino acids: CASSFGRGKQETQYF. The CDR3 DNA reads TGTGCCAGCAGCTTCGGCAGGGGAAAACAAGAGACCCAGTACTTC.

The chain uses TRBV2 and TRBJ2-5; D unclear. Trimming shortened V by 3 bases and J by 3 bases, and 8 bases separated the two germline ends. CDR3 length: 13 amino acids. Germline assignment: CDR1 SNHLY and CDR2 FYNNEI. CDR3 coding DNA: TGTGCCAGCAGTGATTCGAGAAAAGAGACCCAGTACTTC. Its translation is CASSDSRKETQYF.

This clone has only a few counts. J is TRBJ2-7 and V is TRBV6-2 or TRBV6-3, with D tentatively TRBD2 (5 bases). The CDR3 has 14 residues. The V gene's germline CDR1 is MNHEY and CDR2 SVGEGT. Between the trimmed V and J ends, which lost 5 bases and 2 bases, there was a span of 13 bases. The CDR3 nucleotides read TGTGCCAGCAGTACGGCCTCCGGGACCTACGAGCAGTACTTC. Amino acids: CASSTASGTYEQYF.

This clone was picked up one time. This chain joins TRBV5-1 and TRBJ1-4; D gene unclear. The CDR3 runs 15 residues. V was trimmed by 4 bases and J by 4 bases, leaving 14 bases between them. Germline CDR1 and CDR2: SGHRS and YFSETQ. This CDR3 reads CASSPQAYGNEKLFF. CDR3 bases: TGCGCCAGCAGCCCGCAGGCGTACGGTAATGAAAAACTGTTTTTT.

The V and J genes are TRBV19 and TRBJ2-3; 9 positions match TRBD1. Per the germline V gene, CDR1 is LNHDA and CDR2 is SQIVND (reference sequence). J gave up 3 bases and V 4 bases, and 8 bases lay outside the gene matches. The CDR3 is 16 residues long. CDR3 nucleotide sequence: TGTGCCAGTAGTAAAAAAGGGACAGGGAGGACAGATACGCAGTATTTT. This codes for CASSKKGTGRTDTQYF.

This clone was recorded a few times. The chain links TRBV2 to TRBJ1-2, with 7 bases lining up with TRBD1. The CDR3 has 12 amino acids. Germline V gene lookup returns CDR1 SNHLY and CDR2 FYNNEI. The V gene end was trimmed by 8 bases and the J gene end by 4 bases; junction bases not matched to a gene: 4. The CDR3 sequence is CASWDSVYGYTF. The CDR3 region has the DNA TGTGCCAGCTGGGACAGCGTCTATGGCTACACCTTC.

The chain couples TRBV11-2 to TRBJ2-3; D might be TRBD1 (6 bases). The germline V gene encodes CDR1 SGHAT and CDR2 FQNNGV. Trimming cost V 5 bases and J 5 bases, with 17 bases left between them. There are 15 residues in the CDR3. The CDR3 coding sequence is TGTGCCAGCAGCAAACAGGGTAGAAGTGGAGATACGCAGTATTTT. It yields the protein CASSKQGRSGDTQYF.

The rearrangement joins TRBV7-2 to TRBJ1-5; unclear D gene. The CDR3 spans 15 residues. Germline assignment: CDR1 SGHTA and CDR2 FQGNSA. Deletions cut 5 bases from V and 4 bases from J, with 15 bases between. CDR3 nucleotides: TGTGCCAGCAGCACACTAGGGCGGAGGAATCAGCCCCAGCATTTT. It codes for CASSTLGRRNQPQHF.